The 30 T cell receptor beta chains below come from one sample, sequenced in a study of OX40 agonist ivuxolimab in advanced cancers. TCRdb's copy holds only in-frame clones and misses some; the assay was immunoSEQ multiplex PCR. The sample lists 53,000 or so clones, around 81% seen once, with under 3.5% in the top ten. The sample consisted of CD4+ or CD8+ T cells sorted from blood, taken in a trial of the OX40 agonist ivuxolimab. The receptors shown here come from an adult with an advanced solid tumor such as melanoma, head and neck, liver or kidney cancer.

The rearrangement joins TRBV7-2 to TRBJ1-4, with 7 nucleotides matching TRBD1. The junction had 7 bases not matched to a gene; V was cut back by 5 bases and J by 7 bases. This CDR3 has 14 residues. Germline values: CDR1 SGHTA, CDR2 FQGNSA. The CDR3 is CASSQRQGFEKLFF. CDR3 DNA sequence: TGTGCCAGCAGCCAGCGACAGGGTTTTGAAAAACTGTTTTTT.

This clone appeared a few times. The CDR3 spells CASSLGAAHEQFF. The CDR3 nucleotides are TGTGCCAGCAGCTTAGGGGCCGCCCATGAGCAGTTCTTC. This chain joins TRBV11-2 and TRBJ2-1; D unclear. Germline V gene data show CDR1 as SGHAT and CDR2 as FQNNGV. V shed 1 base and J shed 8 bases, with 9 bases lying between them. The length of the CDR3 is 13 residues.

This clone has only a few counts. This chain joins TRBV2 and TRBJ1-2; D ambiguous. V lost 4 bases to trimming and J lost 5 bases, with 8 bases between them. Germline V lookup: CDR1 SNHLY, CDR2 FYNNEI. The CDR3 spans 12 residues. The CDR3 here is CASSGGFYGYTF. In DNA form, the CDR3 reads TGTGCCAGCAGTGGCGGATTTTATGGCTACACCTTC.

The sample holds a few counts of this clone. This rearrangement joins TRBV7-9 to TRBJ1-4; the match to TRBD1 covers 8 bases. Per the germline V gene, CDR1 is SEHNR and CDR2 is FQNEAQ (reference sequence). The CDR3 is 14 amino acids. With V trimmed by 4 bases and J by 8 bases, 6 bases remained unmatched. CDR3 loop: CASSSGQGAEKLFF. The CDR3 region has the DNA TGTGCCAGCAGCTCAGGACAGGGAGCGGAAAAACTGTTTTTT.

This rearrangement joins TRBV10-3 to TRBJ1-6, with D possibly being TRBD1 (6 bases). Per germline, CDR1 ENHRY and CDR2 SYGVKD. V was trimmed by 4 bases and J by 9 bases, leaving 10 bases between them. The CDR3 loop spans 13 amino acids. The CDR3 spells CAISVGGASPLHF. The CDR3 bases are TGTGCCATCAGTGTAGGGGGGGCTTCACCCCTCCACTTT.

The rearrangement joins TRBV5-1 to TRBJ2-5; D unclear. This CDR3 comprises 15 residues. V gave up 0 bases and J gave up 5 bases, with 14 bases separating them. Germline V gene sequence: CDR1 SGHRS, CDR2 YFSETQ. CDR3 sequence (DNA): TGCGCCAGCAGCTTGGGTGGCAGCTCAAGGGAGACCCAGTACTTC. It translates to CASSLGGSSRETQYF.

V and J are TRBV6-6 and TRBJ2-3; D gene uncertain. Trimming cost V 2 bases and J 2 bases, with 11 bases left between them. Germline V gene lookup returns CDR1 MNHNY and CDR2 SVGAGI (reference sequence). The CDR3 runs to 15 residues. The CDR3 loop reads CASSYSLPYTDTQYF. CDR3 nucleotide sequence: TGTGCCAGCAGTTACAGCCTCCCTTACACAGATACGCAGTATTTT.

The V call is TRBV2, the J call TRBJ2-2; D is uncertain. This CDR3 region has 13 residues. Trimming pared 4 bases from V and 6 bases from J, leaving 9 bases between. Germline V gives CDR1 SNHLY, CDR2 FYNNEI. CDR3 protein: CASSVGQPGELFF. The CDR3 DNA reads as TGTGCCAGCAGTGTCGGGCAGCCCGGGGAGCTGTTTTTT.

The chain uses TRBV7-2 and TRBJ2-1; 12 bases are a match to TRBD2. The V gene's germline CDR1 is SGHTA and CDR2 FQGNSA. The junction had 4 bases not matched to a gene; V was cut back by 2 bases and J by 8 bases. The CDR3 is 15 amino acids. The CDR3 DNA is TGTGCCAGCAGCTTATTGCTAGCGGGAGGGGATGAGCAGTTCTTC. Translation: CASSLLLAGGDEQFF.

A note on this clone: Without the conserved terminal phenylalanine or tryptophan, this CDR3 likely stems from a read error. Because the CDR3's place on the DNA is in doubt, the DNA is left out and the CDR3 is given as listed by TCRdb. This CDR3 reads CASTPRDPSTGAQSL. This rearrangement joins TRBV6-5 to TRBJ2-7. Germline assignment: CDR1 MNHEY and CDR2 SVGAGI. The CDR3 length equals 15 residues, ends included.

The CDR3 region is CASRMTGRNTEAFF. CDR3 coding DNA: TGTGCCAGTAGGATGACAGGGCGAAACACTGAAGCTTTCTTT. This chain links TRBV19 with TRBJ1-1; 7 nucleotides line up with TRBD1. Germline V gene data show CDR1 as LNHDA and CDR2 as SQIVND (reference sequence). V was pared by 6 bases and J by 2 bases, with 6 bases of the junction left unmatched. This CDR3 is built from 14 residues. Together with reference TRBV19 and TRBJ1-1, the CDR3 gives the full variable domain: DGGITQSPKYLFRKEGQNVTLSCEQNLNHDAMYWYRQDPGQGLRLIYYSQIVNDFQKGDIAEGYSVSREKKESFPLTVTSAQKNPTAFYLCASRMTGRNTEAFFGQGTRLTVV.

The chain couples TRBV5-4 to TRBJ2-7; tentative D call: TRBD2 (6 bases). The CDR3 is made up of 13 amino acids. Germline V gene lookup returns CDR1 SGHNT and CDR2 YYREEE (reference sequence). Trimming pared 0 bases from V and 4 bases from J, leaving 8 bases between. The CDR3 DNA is TGTGCCAGCAGCTTGGGGGAGGCATACGAGCAGTACTTC. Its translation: CASSLGEAYEQYF. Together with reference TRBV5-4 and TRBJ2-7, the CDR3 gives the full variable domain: ETGVTQSPTHLIKTRGQQVTLRCSSQSGHNTVSWYQQALGQGPQFIFQYYREEENGRGNFPPRFSGLQFPNYSSELNVNALELDDSALYLCASSLGEAYEQYFGPGTRLTVT.

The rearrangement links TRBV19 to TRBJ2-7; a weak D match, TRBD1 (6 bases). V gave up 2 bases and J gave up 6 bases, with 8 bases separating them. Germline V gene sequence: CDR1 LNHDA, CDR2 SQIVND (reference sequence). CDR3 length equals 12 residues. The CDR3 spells CASSITGTEQYF. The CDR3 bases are TGTGCCAGTAGTATAACAGGGACCGAGCAGTACTTC.

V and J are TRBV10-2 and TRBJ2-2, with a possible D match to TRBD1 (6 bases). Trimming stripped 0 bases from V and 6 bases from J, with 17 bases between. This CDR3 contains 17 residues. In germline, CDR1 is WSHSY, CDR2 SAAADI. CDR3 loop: CASSESGGRGLAGELFF. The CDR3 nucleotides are TGCGCCAGCAGTGAGTCCGGAGGCAGGGGTTTGGCCGGGGAGCTGTTTTTT.

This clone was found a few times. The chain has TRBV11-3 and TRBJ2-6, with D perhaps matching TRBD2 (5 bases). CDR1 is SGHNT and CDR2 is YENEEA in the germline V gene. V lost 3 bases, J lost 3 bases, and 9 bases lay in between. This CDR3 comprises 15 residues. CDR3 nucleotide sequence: TGTGCCAGCAGCTTGTCGGGGAATGGGGCCAACGTCCTGACTTTC. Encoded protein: CASSLSGNGANVLTF.

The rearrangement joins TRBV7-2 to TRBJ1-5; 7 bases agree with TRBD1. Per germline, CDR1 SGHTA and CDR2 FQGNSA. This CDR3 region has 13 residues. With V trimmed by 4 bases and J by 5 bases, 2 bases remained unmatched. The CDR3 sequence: CASSSTGDQPQHF. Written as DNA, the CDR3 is TGTGCCAGCAGCTCAACAGGGGATCAGCCCCAGCATTTT.

CDR3 in DNA: TGTGCCTGGAGTGTTAGCTGGGGGCGGGCAGATACGCAGTATTTT. Its protein is CAWSVSWGRADTQYF. This chain uses TRBV30 with TRBJ2-3; maybe TRBD1 (6 bases). Deletions cut 0 bases from V and 4 bases from J, with 14 bases between. Germline CDR1 reads GTSNPN; CDR2 reads SVGIG (reference sequence). This CDR3 spans 15 amino acids.

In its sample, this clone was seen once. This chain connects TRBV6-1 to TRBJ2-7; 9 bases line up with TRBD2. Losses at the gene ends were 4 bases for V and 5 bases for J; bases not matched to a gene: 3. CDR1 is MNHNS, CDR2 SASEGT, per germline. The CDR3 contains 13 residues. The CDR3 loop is CASSVAGVHEQYF. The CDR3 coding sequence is TGTGCCAGCAGTGTAGCGGGAGTCCACGAGCAGTACTTC.

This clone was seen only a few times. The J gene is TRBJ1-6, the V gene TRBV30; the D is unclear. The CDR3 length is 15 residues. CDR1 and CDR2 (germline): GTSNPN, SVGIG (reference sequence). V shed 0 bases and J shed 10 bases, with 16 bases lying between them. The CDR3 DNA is TGTGCCTGGAGTGTTGGTGTGTATCCGGGATCACCCCTCCACTTT. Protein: CAWSVGVYPGSPLHF. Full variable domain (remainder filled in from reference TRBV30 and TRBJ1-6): SQTIHQWPATLVQPVGSPLSLECTVEGTSNPNLYWYRQAAGRGLQLLFYSVGIGQISSEVPQNLSASRPQDRQFILSSKKLLLSDSGFYLCAWSVGVYPGSPLHFGNGTRLTVT.

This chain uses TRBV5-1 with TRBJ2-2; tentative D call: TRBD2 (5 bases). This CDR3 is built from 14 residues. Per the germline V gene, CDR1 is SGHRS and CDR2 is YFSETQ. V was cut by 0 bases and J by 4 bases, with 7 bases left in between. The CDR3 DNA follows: TGCGCCAGCAGCTTGGTGGGAGCCACCGGGGAGCTGTTTTTT. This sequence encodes CASSLVGATGELFF.

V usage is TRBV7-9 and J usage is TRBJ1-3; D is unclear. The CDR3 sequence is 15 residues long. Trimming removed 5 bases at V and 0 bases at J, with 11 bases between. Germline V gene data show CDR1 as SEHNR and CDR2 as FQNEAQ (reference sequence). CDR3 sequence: CASSPSQPSGNTIYF. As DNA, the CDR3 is TGTGCCAGCAGCCCGTCGCAGCCCTCTGGAAACACCATATATTTT.

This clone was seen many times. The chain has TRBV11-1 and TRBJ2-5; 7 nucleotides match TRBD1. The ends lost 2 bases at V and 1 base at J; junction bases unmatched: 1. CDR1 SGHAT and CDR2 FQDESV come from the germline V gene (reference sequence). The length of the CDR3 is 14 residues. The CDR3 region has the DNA TGTGCCAGCAGCTTATACAGGGGCCAAGAGACCCAGTACTTC. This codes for CASSLYRGQETQYF.

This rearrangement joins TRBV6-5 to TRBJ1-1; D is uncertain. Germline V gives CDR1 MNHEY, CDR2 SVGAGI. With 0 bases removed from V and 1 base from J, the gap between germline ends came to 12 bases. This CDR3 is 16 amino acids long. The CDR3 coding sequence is TGTGCCAGCAGTTACTCGATAGCAGGACCGAACACTGAAGCTTTCTTT. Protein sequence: CASSYSIAGPNTEAFF.

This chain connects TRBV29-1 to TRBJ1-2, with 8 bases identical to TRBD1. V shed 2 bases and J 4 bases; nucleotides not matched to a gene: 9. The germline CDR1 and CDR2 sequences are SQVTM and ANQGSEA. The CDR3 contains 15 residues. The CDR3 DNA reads TGCAGCGTTGAATCGAAAAAGGACAGGGCCTATGGCTACACCTTC. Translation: CSVESKKDRAYGYTF.

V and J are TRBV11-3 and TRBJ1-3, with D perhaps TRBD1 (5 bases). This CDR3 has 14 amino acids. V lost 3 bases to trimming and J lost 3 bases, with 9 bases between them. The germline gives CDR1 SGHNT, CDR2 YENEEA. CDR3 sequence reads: CASSLQGVGNTIYF. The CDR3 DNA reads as TGTGCCAGCAGCTTGCAAGGGGTTGGAAACACCATATATTTT.

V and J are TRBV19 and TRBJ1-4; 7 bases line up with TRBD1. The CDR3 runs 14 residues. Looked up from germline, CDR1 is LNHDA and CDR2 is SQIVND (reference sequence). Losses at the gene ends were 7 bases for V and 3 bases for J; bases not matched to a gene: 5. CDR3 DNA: TGTGCCAGTAAACCCGGGACAGCTAATGAAAAACTGTTTTTT. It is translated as CASKPGTANEKLFF.

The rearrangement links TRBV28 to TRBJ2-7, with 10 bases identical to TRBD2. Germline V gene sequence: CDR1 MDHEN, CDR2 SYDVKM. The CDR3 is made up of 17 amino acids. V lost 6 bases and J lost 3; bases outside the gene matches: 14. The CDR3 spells CASSIAASGSRVYEQYF. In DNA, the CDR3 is TGTGCCAGCAGCATAGCGGCTAGCGGGAGCCGGGTCTACGAGCAGTACTTC.

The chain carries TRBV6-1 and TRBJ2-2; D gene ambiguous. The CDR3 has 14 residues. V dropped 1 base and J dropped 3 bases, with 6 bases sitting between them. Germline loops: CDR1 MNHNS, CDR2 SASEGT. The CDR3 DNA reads TGTGCCAGCAGTGAAGTCTTCTACACCGGGGAGCTGTTTTTT. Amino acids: CASSEVFYTGELFF.

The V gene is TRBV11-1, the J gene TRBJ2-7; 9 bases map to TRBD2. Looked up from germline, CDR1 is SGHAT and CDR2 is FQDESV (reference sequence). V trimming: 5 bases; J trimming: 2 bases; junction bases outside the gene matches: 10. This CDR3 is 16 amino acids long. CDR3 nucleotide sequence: TGTGCCAGCAGCCCCGGCGGGACTAGCTTACCCTACGAGCAGTACTTC. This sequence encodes CASSPGGTSLPYEQYF.

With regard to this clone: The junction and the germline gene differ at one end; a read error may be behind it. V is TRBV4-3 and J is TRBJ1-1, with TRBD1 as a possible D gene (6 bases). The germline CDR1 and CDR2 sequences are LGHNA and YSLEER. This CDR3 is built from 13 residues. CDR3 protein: CASSPRDTAPGGF. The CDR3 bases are TGCGCCAGCAGCCCCCGGGACACCGCGCCGGGGGGCTTT.